This T cell receptor (beta chain) came from a study of CD8+CD57+ T cells in acquired aplastic anemia. The template for TCR beta VDJ and CDR3 sequence profiling was genomic DNA. TCRdb ran MiXCR on the reads and lists one entry per CDR3 protein. The sample shows some 200,000 distinct CDR3 sequences, roughly 35% of them seen only once. This CDR3 spans 14 amino acids. Trimming at V came to 3 bases and at J to 3 bases, leaving 5 bases not matched to a gene. The germline V gene encodes CDR1 SNHLY and CDR2 FYNNEI. Material: sorted CD4+, CD8+, or CD8+CD57+ T cells (not recorded which) from PBMCs. This clonotype originated in a human donor in good health, serving as a control. The chain uses TRBV2 and TRBJ2-7; the match to TRBD1 covers 7 bases. The CDR3 loop reads CASSDQGQIYEQYF. The CDR3 DNA reads TGTGCCAGCAGTGACCAGGGACAGATCTACGAGCAGTACTTC.